What follows are 5 T cell receptor beta chains derived from one specimen sequenced in a study of blood T cell repertoires in COVID-19. Generated by immunoSEQ multiplex PCR, the TCRdb table keeps only in-frame clones and is missing some. The table lists almost 65,000 clones, about 88% of them singletons. The sequencing sample was made of peripheral blood. These receptors were collected from a woman aged 55-69 years with COVID-19, enrolled during active disease.

This clone showed up just a few times. The gene calls are TRBV19 and TRBJ2-6, with D maybe TRBD1 (5 bases). From germline, CDR1 is LNHDA and CDR2 SQIVND (reference sequence). V lost 3 bases and J lost 1, with 7 bases in between. The CDR3 runs to 15 residues. CDR3 loop: CASSMGPSGANVLTF. CDR3 sequence (DNA): TGTGCCAGTAGTATGGGGCCTTCTGGGGCCAACGTCCTGACTTTC. Full variable domain (missing parts from reference TRBV19 and TRBJ2-6): DGGITQSPKYLFRKEGQNVTLSCEQNLNHDAMYWYRQDPGQGLRLIYYSQIVNDFQKGDIAEGYSVSREKKESFPLTVTSAQKNPTAFYLCASSMGPSGANVLTFGAGSRLTVL.

This chain connects TRBV2 to TRBJ1-2, with 8 bases that match TRBD1. Unmatched junction bases numbered 5, after V lost 5 bases and J lost 0 bases. This CDR3 comprises 15 residues. Germline assignment: CDR1 SNHLY and CDR2 FYNNEI. CDR3 in amino acids: CASSIDRGANYGYTF. In DNA form, the CDR3 reads TGTGCCAGCAGTATAGACAGGGGAGCTAACTATGGCTACACCTTC.

The chain carries TRBV2 and TRBJ2-7, with 11 bases aligning to TRBD2. Unmatched junction bases numbered 6, after V lost 4 bases and J lost 4 bases. Germline CDR1 SNHLY, CDR2 FYNNEI. The CDR3 contains 15 residues. CDR3 nucleotides: TGTGCCAGCAGTGTAACTAGCGGGAGTAGTTACGAGCAGTACTTC. Protein: CASSVTSGSSYEQYF.

CDR3 nucleotide sequence: TGCGCCAGCAGTCCGGGGACTATGCCACATAGCAATCAGCCCCAGCATTTT. It specifies CASSPGTMPHSNQPQHF. The chain links TRBV5-1 to TRBJ1-5, with a weak D call TRBD1 (5 bases). The CDR3 extends over 17 amino acids. V lost 5 bases to trimming and J lost 0 bases, with 18 bases between them. Per the germline V gene, CDR1 is SGHRS and CDR2 is YFSETQ.

The V call is TRBV4-2, the J call TRBJ2-3; perhaps TRBD2 as D (6 bases). Trimming removed 0 bases at V and 11 bases at J, with 12 bases between. Germline V gives CDR1 LGHNA, CDR2 YNFKEQ. CDR3 size: 13 residues. This chain's CDR3 is CASSQEGSGRQYF. The CDR3 DNA follows: TGTGCCAGCAGCCAAGAGGGTAGCGGCAGGCAGTATTTT.